The 22 T cell receptor beta chains given below trace back to one sample, sequenced in a study of T cells in Graves' hyperthyroidism and ophthalmopathy. RNA transcripts yielded amplified TCR beta CDR3 regions. HTBI primers were employed in a first-round RT-PCR of the TCR CDR3. Via MiXCR, TCRdb re-called the multiplex PCR reads, giving one row per CDR3 protein. This table holds around 620,000 distinct CDR3 sequences, around 15% found once. The sample taken for sequencing was blood. These receptors all stem from a woman in her thirties with Graves' hyperthyroidism.

CDR3 amino acids: CASSLGASATYEQYF. CDR3 nucleotides: TGCGCCAGCAGCTTGGGGGCCAGTGCTACCTACGAGCAGTACTTC. This rearrangement joins TRBV5-1 to TRBJ2-7, with D unclear. Trimming removed 0 bases at V and 2 bases at J, with 12 bases between. The CDR3 extends over 15 amino acids. CDR1 is SGHRS, CDR2 YFSETQ, per germline.

This clonotype has at least ten counts. The chain links TRBV2 to TRBJ2-1; TRBD1 aligns across 12 bases. J was trimmed by 8 bases and V by 6 bases; bases with no gene match: 8. CDR3 size: 15 residues. Germline V lookup: CDR1 SNHLY, CDR2 FYNNEI. CDR3 residues: CASRGGTGGFYEQFF. The CDR3 DNA reads TGTGCCAGCAGAGGGGGGACAGGGGGCTTTTATGAGCAGTTCTTC.

This clonotype was seen at least ten times. The rearrangement uses TRBV9 and TRBJ2-7; a possible D gene is TRBD2 (7 bases). Germline V CDR1 and CDR2: SGDLS, YYNGEE. Trimming removed 4 bases from V and 2 bases from J, with 19 bases in between. CDR3 length equals 16 residues. DNA for the CDR3: TGTGCCAGCAGCAGAGGGGGGGAGGTCCTCCCCTACGAGCAGTACTTC. Translation gives CASSRGGEVLPYEQYF.

The V and J genes are TRBV29-1 and TRBJ2-1, with D uncertain. Trimming removed 7 bases at V and 9 bases at J, with 22 bases between. The germline CDR1 and CDR2 sequences are SQVTM and ANQGSEA. The CDR3 has 14 residues. CDR3 in amino acids: CSGPGPDSFGEQFF. CDR3 nucleotide sequence: TGCAGCGGACCGGGCCCCGATTCATTTGGTGAGCAGTTCTTC.

The CDR3 sequence: CSAVSVWLNEQFF. CDR3 nucleotide sequence: TGCAGTGCCGTATCTGTTTGGCTTAATGAGCAGTTCTTC. This chain links TRBV20-1 with TRBJ2-1; D not certain. The V end was cut by 6 bases, the J end by 7 bases, with 16 bases between. This CDR3 has 13 amino acids. Germline CDR1 reads DFQATT; CDR2 reads SNEGSKA (reference sequence).

The V and J genes are TRBV7-6 and TRBJ2-7; TRBD2 aligns across 7 bases. The CDR3 consists of 17 residues. The J segment lost 1 base and the V segment lost 1 base, leaving 10 bases of the junction unmatched. Germline V gene lookup returns CDR1 SGHVS and CDR2 FNYEAQ. In DNA, the CDR3 is TGTGCCAGCAGCTTAGTTGCGGGAGTTAGGTTTTCCTACGAGCAGTACTTC. Amino acids: CASSLVAGVRFSYEQYF.

This clonotype came up many times. This chain uses TRBV12-5 with TRBJ1-1; possible D gene TRBD1, 5 bases. The CDR3 consists of 15 residues. Per the germline V gene, CDR1 is LGHNT and CDR2 is FRNRAP. Trimming left V 2 bases short and J 1 base short, with 11 bases between. The CDR3 is CASGLPRDTNTEAFF. CDR3 nucleotides: TGTGCTAGTGGTTTGCCCAGGGATACGAACACTGAAGCTTTCTTT.

This clonotype was detected a few times. The chain links TRBV19 to TRBJ2-7; TRBD1 matches at 7 bases. In germline, CDR1 is LNHDA, CDR2 SQIVND (reference sequence). Trimming took 6 bases from V and 2 from J; bases not matched to a gene: 4. CDR3 length: 13 residues. The CDR3 sequence: CASRARGTYEQYF. DNA for the CDR3: TGTGCCAGTAGGGCCAGGGGGACCTACGAGCAGTACTTC.

The sample holds many counts of this clonotype. This rearrangement joins TRBV5-1 to TRBJ2-7; 9 bases align to TRBD1. Trimming took 2 bases from V and 5 from J; bases not matched to a gene: 5. The length of the CDR3 is 14 residues. The germline V gene has CDR1 SGHRS and CDR2 YFSETQ. CDR3 protein: CASSLQGAMNEQYF. The CDR3 bases are TGCGCCAGCAGCTTACAGGGGGCAATGAACGAGCAGTACTTC. The full variable domain, rest sourced from reference TRBV5-1 and TRBJ2-7, is KAGVTQTPRYLIKTRGQQVTLSCSPISGHRSVSWYQQTPGQGLQFLFEYFSETQRNKGNFPGRFSGRQFSNSRSEMNVSTLELGDSALYLCASSLQGAMNEQYFGPGTRLTVT.

This clonotype has a handful of counts. J is TRBJ1-1 and V is TRBV5-4; D is unresolved. The CDR3 consists of 15 residues. Germline V gives CDR1 SGHNT, CDR2 YYREEE (reference sequence). Trimming shortened V by 0 bases and J by 1 base, and 10 bases separated the two germline ends. The CDR3 spells CASSLAGASNTEAFF. The CDR3 DNA sequence: TGTGCCAGCAGCTTGGCTGGAGCGTCGAACACTGAAGCTTTCTTT.

This rearrangement joins TRBV27 to TRBJ2-2; no reliable D call. Germline CDR1 and CDR2: MNHEY and SMNVEV (reference sequence). The CDR3 extends over 14 amino acids. Trimming removed 0 bases at V and 3 bases at J, with 5 bases between. The CDR3 DNA follows: TGTGCCAGCAGTTTATCGGGGTACACCGGGGAGCTGTTTTTT. Residues: CASSLSGYTGELFF.

In its sample, this clonotype was seen a few times. The rearrangement links TRBV11-3 to TRBJ2-7; D not resolved. The CDR3 is made up of 14 amino acids. Per the germline V gene, CDR1 is SGHNT and CDR2 is YENEEA. Trimming took 5 bases from V and 0 from J, leaving 11 bases between them. The CDR3 DNA reads TGTGCCAGCAGCCCCGAGTGGGGCTCCTACGAGCAGTACTTC. Translating gives CASSPEWGSYEQYF.

V usage is TRBV9 and J usage is TRBJ2-3, with TRBD1 matching 7 bases. In germline, CDR1 is SGDLS, CDR2 YYNGEE. The CDR3 runs to 12 residues. V dropped 4 bases and J dropped 6; count of bases not matched to a gene: 2. CDR3 nucleotides: TGTGCCAGCAGCATACAGGGGGATACGCAGTATTTT. It codes for CASSIQGDTQYF.

This clonotype was seen only a few times. This sequence joins TRBV28 and TRBJ2-6; 7 bases align to TRBD2. The V gene's germline CDR1 is MDHEN and CDR2 SYDVKM. After removal of 5 bases from V and 2 bases from J, the junction contained 9 bases not matched to a gene. The CDR3 is 17 residues long. CDR3 sequence reads: CASSPFRAGAGANVLTF. CDR3 DNA: TGTGCCAGCAGTCCCTTTCGGGCGGGGGCTGGGGCCAACGTCCTGACTTTC.

V is TRBV12-3 or TRBV12-4 and J is TRBJ2-1; 10 nucleotides match TRBD2. The CDR3 is 16 amino acids. The J segment lost 6 bases and the V segment lost 3 bases, leaving 8 bases of the junction unmatched. In DNA, the CDR3 is TGTGCCAGCAGTTTTGTACCTAGCGGGGGATCCAATGAGCAGTTCTTC. It codes for CASSFVPSGGSNEQFF.

The sample holds many counts of this clonotype. V and J are TRBV30 and TRBJ2-7; a possible D gene is TRBD2 (6 bases). V was trimmed by 0 bases and J by 4 bases, leaving 10 bases between them. The germline V gene has CDR1 GTSNPN and CDR2 SVGIG (reference sequence). The CDR3 consists of 13 residues. The CDR3 sequence is CAWSVGGDYEQYF. CDR3 nucleotide sequence: TGTGCCTGGAGTGTGGGCGGGGATTACGAGCAGTACTTC.

This chain connects TRBV29-1 to TRBJ1-2, with a possible D match to TRBD1 (5 bases). Germline V gives CDR1 SQVTM, CDR2 ANQGSEA. The germline V and J ends were trimmed by 7 bases and 6 bases, with 21 bases remaining between them. This CDR3 spans 14 amino acids. The CDR3: CSGFGGGPRHGYTF. The CDR3 DNA sequence: TGCAGCGGGTTTGGGGGGGGACCCCGTCATGGCTACACCTTC.

Many counts were recorded for this clonotype. This chain connects TRBV6-1 to TRBJ1-6; no firm D call. Trimming left V 5 bases short and J 7 bases short, with 15 bases between. From germline, CDR1 is MNHNS and CDR2 SASEGT. The CDR3 has 15 amino acids. CDR3 residues: CASSLVDLGNSPLHF. The DNA of the CDR3 is TGTGCCAGCAGTTTGGTCGACCTAGGGAATTCACCCCTCCACTTT.

This chain links TRBV5-1 with TRBJ1-1; D perhaps matches TRBD1 (6 bases). V was clipped by 1 base and J by 4 bases, with 14 bases between them. CDR3 length equals 15 residues. Germline-derived CDR1 and CDR2 are SGHRS and YFSETQ. The CDR3 spells CASSLFSGASTEAFF. CDR3 DNA sequence: TGCGCCAGCAGCTTGTTTTCAGGGGCGAGCACTGAAGCTTTCTTT.

A few counts support this clonotype. A much larger clone sits a single nucleotide away, making a read error possible. V gene TRBV12-3 or TRBV12-4 combines with J gene TRBJ2-3, with TRBD2 as a possible D gene (6 bases). The CDR3 totals 15 residues. The CDR3 DNA follows: TGTGCCAGCAGTCCTAGGGACTCAAGCACAAATACGCAGTATTTT. Encoded protein: CASSPRDSSTNTQYF.

This clonotype was observed at least ten times. The chain couples TRBV3-1 to TRBJ2-2; unclear D gene. V was trimmed by 0 bases and J by 4 bases, leaving 6 bases between them. Germline V gives CDR1 LGHDT, CDR2 YNNKEL (reference sequence). The CDR3 runs to 14 residues. The CDR3: CASSQDRTTGELFF. CDR3 nucleotide sequence: TGTGCCAGCAGCCAAGACAGAACCACCGGGGAGCTGTTTTTT.

Ten or more counts support this clonotype. This chain links TRBV4-2 with TRBJ2-3; D is ambiguous. CDR1 LGHNA and CDR2 YNFKEQ come from the germline V gene. The CDR3 totals 15 residues. V was clipped by 2 bases and J by 4 bases, with 13 bases between them. The CDR3 sequence: CASSQRWGSPDTQYF. The CDR3 nucleotides are TGTGCCAGCAGCCAACGCTGGGGTAGCCCAGATACGCAGTATTTT.